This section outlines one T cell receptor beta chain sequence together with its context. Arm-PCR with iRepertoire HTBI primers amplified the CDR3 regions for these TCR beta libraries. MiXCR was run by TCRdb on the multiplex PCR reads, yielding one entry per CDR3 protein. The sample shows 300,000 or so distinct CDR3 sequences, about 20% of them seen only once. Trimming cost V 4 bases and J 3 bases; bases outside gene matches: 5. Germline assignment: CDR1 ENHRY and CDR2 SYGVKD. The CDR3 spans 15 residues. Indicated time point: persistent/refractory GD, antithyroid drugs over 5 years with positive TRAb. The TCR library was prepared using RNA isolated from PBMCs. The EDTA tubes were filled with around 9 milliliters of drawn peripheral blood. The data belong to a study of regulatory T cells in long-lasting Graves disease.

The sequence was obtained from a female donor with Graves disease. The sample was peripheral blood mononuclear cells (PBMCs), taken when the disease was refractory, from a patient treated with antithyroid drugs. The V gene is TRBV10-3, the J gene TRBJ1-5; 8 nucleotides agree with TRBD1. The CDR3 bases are TGTGCCATCAGTGCGGACAGGGTGGACAATCAGCCCCAGCATTTT. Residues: CAISADRVDNQPQHF.